The rows below give T cell receptor beta chains drawn from one sample of a study of blood T cell repertoires in COVID-19. Clones were read by immunoSEQ multiplex PCR, and TCRdb kept only the in-frame ones, dropping some. The sample contains roughly 91,000 clones, roughly 78% of which appear only once. Input material: peripheral blood. These receptors all come from a woman of 80 years or more with acute or convalescent COVID-19. The CDR3 runs from the conserved cysteine through the conserved F or W. The order of the fields is V gene, CDR3 length, J gene, D gene, clone size, CDR3 protein, CDR3 DNA. The D gene is left open where the match is weak. The listing skips clone size in some rows; elsewhere it reads once, few, many or a size class.

TRBV6-6	16	TRBJ1-6	TRBD1	NA	CASRPEYGQGDSPLHF	TGTGCCAGCAGACCCGAATACGGACAGGGGGATTCACCCCTCCACTTT
TRBV27	18	TRBJ2-7	TRBD2	NA	CATHRNGAGGPLPYEQYF	TGTGCCACCCACCGGAATGGAGCGGGAGGGCCCCTGCCCTACGAGCAGTACTTC
TRBV9	16	TRBJ2-6	NA	NA	CASSHPRVAGANVLTF	TGTGCCAGCAGCCACCCCCGAGTCGCTGGGGCCAACGTCCTGACTTTC
TRBV5-4	15	TRBJ2-7	TRBD1	NA	CASSLAGQAAYEQYF	TGTGCCAGCAGCTTGGCTGGACAGGCGGCCTACGAGCAGTACTTC
TRBV6-5	14	TRBJ2-5	NA	once	CASRRVRGQETQYF	TGTGCCAGCAGACGTGTGCGGGGCCAAGAGACCCAGTACTTC
TRBV5-4	12	TRBJ1-3	NA	NA	CASSLGPNTIYF	TGTGCCAGCAGCTTGGGGCCGAACACCATATATTTT
TRBV6-5	14	TRBJ1-2	TRBD1	NA	CASSQTTGGSGYTF	TGTGCCAGCAGTCAGACGACAGGGGGTAGCGGCTACACCTTC
TRBV11-3	16	TRBJ2-5	NA	NA	CASSLEVRLYQETQYF	TGTGCCAGCAGCTTAGAGGTCAGACTGTACCAAGAGACCCAGTACTTC
TRBV10-1	15	TRBJ1-5	TRBD1	NA	CASSDYDRAGQPQHF	TGCGCCAGCAGTGATTACGACAGGGCTGGCCAGCCCCAGCATTTT
TRBV4-1	14	TRBJ2-7	NA	NA	CASSQGLGSYEQYF	TGCGCCAGCAGCCAAGGACTAGGCTCCTACGAGCAGTACTTC
TRBV29-1	13	TRBJ1-2	NA	NA	CSVGAGTAHGYTF	TGCAGCGTTGGAGCCGGGACTGCGCATGGCTACACCTTC
TRBV5-4	14	TRBJ2-3	NA	NA	CASSLRAETDTQYF	TGTGCCAGCAGCCTGAGGGCGGAGACAGATACGCAGTATTTT
TRBV10-3	16	TRBJ1-3	TRBD1	few	CAISAQQGAGGNTIYF	TGTGCCATCAGTGCCCAACAGGGGGCAGGTGGAAACACCATATATTTT
TRBV7-9	16	TRBJ2-3	NA	NA	CASSTWGGDATDTQYF	TGTGCCAGCAGCACTTGGGGGGGCGATGCGACAGATACGCAGTATTTT
TRBV5-1	16	TRBJ2-7	NA	NA	CASSLGDSRGTYEQYF	TGCGCCAGCAGCTTGGGGGATTCCAGGGGCACCTACGAGCAGTACTTC
TRBV2	16	TRBJ1-4	TRBD1	NA	CASSPGTGGRTEKLFF	TGTGCCAGCAGTCCCGGGACAGGGGGACGTACGGAAAAACTGTTTTTT
TRBV28	13	TRBJ2-7	NA	few	CASSFNRPYEQYF	TGTGCCAGCAGTTTTAACAGACCCTACGAGCAGTACTTC
TRBV2	14	TRBJ1-6	TRBD1	many	CASSVTGDNSPLHF	TGTGCCAGCAGTGTAACAGGGGATAATTCACCCCTCCACTTT
TRBV2	13	TRBJ1-6	NA	NA	CASNPGPNSPLHF	TGTGCCAGCAACCCAGGGCCTAATTCACCCCTCCACTTT
TRBV24-1	16	TRBJ1-2	TRBD1	NA	CATSDPGTGDAYGYTF	TGTGCCACCAGTGATCCCGGGACAGGGGATGCCTATGGCTACACCTTC
TRBV11-2	14	TRBJ1-2	NA	NA	CASSPNLGGEGYTF	TGTGCCAGCAGCCCGAACCTGGGGGGGGAGGGCTACACCTTC
TRBV9	14	TRBJ1-4	TRBD1	NA	CASSVQDREEKLFF	TGTGCCAGCAGCGTACAGGACAGGGAGGAAAAACTGTTTTTT
TRBV27	13	TRBJ2-1	TRBD2	NA	CASRKREWNEQFF	TGTGCCAGCAGAAAGCGGGAGTGGAATGAGCAGTTCTTC
TRBV19	13	TRBJ1-2	NA	NA	CASRERQVNGYTF	TGTGCCAGTAGGGAGCGGCAGGTGAATGGCTACACCTTC
TRBV9	16	TRBJ2-2	TRBD1	NA	CASSVVGQAPTGELFF	TGTGCCAGCAGCGTAGTGGGACAGGCCCCTACCGGGGAGCTGTTTTTT
TRBV27	16	TRBJ1-4	TRBD1	NA	CASSPVGGGQKEKLFF	TGTGCCAGCAGCCCGGTTGGAGGGGGCCAGAAGGAAAAACTGTTTTTT
TRBV6-1	18	TRBJ1-3	TRBD1	NA	CASSEAGTAAQSGNTIYF	TGTGCCAGCAGTGAGGCAGGGACAGCCGCTCAATCTGGAAACACCATATATTTT
TRBV19	13	TRBJ1-2	NA	NA	CASSTDRLLGYTF	TGTGCCAGTAGTACCGACAGGTTATTGGGCTACACCTTC
TRBV5-1	14	TRBJ1-6	TRBD1	NA	CASSERDRDSPLHF	TGCGCCAGCAGCGAGCGGGACAGGGATTCACCCCTCCACTTT
TRBV9	14	TRBJ1-4	NA	NA	CASSVDRSNEKLFF	TGTGCCAGCAGCGTGGACAGAAGTAATGAAAAACTGTTTTTT
TRBV6-2/TRBV6-3	12	TRBJ2-7	NA	NA	CASSAGSYEQYF	TGTGCCAGCAGTGCCGGCTCCTACGAGCAGTACTTC